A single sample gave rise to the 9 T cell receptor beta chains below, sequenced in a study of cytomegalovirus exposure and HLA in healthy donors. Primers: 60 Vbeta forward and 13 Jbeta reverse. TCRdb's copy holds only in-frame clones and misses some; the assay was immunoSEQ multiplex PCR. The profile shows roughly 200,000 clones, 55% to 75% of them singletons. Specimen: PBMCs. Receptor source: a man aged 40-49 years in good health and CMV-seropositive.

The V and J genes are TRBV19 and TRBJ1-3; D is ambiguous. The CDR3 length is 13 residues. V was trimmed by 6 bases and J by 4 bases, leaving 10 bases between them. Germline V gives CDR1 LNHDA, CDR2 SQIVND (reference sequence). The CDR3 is CASSGVSGNTIYF. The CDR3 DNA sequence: TGTGCCAGTAGCGGGGTTTCGGGAAACACCATATATTTT.

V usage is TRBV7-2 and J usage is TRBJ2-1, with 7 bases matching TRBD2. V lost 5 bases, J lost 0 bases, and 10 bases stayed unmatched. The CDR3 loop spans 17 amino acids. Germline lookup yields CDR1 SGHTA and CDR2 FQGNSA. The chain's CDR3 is CASSDVGRGDSYNEQFF. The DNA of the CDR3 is TGTGCCAGCAGCGACGTAGGACGGGGGGACTCCTACAATGAGCAGTTCTTC.

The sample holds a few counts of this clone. The CDR3, as DNA: TGCGCCAGCAGCCAATCTAGCGGGGGGGCGATATCAGATACGCAGTATTTT. It codes for CASSQSSGGAISDTQYF. This chain links TRBV4-1 with TRBJ2-3, with 12 bases identical to TRBD2. Trimming at V came to 2 bases and at J to 4 bases, leaving 7 bases not matched to a gene. This CDR3 region has 17 residues. The germline V gene encodes CDR1 MGHRA and CDR2 YSYEKL.

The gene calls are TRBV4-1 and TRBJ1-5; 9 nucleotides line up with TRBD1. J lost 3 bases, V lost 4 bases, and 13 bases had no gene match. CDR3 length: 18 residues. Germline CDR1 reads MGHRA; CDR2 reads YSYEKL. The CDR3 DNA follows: TGCGCCAGCAGCCCTGTAATTTCACAGGGGGCTATCAATCAGCCCCAGCATTTT. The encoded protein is CASSPVISQGAINQPQHF.

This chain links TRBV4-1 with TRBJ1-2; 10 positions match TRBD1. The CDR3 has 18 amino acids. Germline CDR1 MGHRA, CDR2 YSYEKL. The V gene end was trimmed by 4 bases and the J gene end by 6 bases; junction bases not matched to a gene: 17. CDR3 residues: CASSPSGTGALIGDGYTF. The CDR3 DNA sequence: TGCGCCAGCAGCCCCTCCGGGACAGGGGCCTTAATTGGCGATGGCTACACCTTC.

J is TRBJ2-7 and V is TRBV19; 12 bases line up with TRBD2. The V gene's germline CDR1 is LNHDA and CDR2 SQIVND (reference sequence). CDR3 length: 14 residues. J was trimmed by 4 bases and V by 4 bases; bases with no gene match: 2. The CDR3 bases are TGTGCCAGTAGTACTAGCGGGGGGGAATACGAGCAGTACTTC. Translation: CASSTSGGEYEQYF.

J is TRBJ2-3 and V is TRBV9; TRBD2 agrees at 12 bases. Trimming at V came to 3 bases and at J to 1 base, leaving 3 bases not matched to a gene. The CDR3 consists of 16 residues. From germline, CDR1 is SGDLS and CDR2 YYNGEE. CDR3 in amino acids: CASSGRLAGGTDTQYF. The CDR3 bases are TGTGCCAGCAGCGGAAGACTAGCGGGGGGCACAGATACGCAGTATTTT. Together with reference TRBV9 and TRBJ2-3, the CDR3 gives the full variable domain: DSGVTQTPKHLITATGQRVTLRCSPRSGDLSVYWYQQSLDQGLQFLIQYYNGEERAKGNILERFSAQQFPDLHSELNLSSLELGDSALYFCASSGRLAGGTDTQYFGPGTRLTVL.

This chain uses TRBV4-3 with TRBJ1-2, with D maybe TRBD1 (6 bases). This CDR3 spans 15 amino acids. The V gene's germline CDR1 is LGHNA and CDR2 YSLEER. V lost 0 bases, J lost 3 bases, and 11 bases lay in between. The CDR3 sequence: CASSQEWGLDYGYTF. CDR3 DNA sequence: TGCGCCAGCAGCCAAGAATGGGGGCTAGACTATGGCTACACCTTC.

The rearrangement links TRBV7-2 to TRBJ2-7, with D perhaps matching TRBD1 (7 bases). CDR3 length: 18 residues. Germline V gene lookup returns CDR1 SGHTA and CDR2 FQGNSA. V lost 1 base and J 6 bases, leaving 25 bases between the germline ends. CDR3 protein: CASSLVPGGGLIASEQYF. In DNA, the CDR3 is TGTGCCAGCAGCTTAGTTCCAGGGGGAGGCCTAATCGCCTCCGAGCAGTACTTC.